This TCR beta chain was retrieved from a study of blood T cell repertoires in COVID-19. Authors' processing steps: Estimation of nucleated cell counts was performed using reference gene primer amplification. Using immunoSEQ multiplex PCR, the repertoire was profiled, and TCRdb retains in-frame clones only, with some absent. The DNA was the basis for D and trimming; V, J and clone size are from that table. The table includes over 200,000 clones, 75% to 90% detected once. From germline, CDR1 is SGHRS and CDR2 YFSETQ. V was pared by 4 bases and J by 5 bases, with 2 bases of the junction left unmatched. The CDR3 loop spans 14 amino acids.

The sample was peripheral blood. The V gene is TRBV5-1, the J gene TRBJ1-4; 10 nucleotides match TRBD1. The TCR was taken from a man in his forties with acute or convalescent COVID-19. CDR3 residues: CASSRGQGNEKLFF. In DNA, the CDR3 is TGCGCCAGCAGCCGGGGACAGGGGAATGAAAAACTGTTTTTT. Full variable domain (outside the CDR3, taken from reference TRBV5-1 and TRBJ1-4): KAGVTQTPRYLIKTRGQQVTLSCSPISGHRSVSWYQQTPGQGLQFLFEYFSETQRNKGNFPGRFSGRQFSNSRSEMNVSTLELGDSALYLCASSRGQGNEKLFFGSGTQLSVL.